This entry describes one TCR beta chain. The sample comes from a study of blood T cell repertoires in COVID-19. Method: immunoSEQ multiplex PCR; TCRdb's copy keeps in-frame clones and lacks some. Of roughly 320,000 clones listed, 90% are singletons. Participants classified as exposed had met a COVID-19 case within 2 weeks before study entry. Germline-derived CDR1 and CDR2 are LNHDA and SQIVND (reference sequence). V lost 7 bases, J lost 0 bases, and 13 bases lay in between. This CDR3 spans 15 amino acids. The TCR originated in a woman aged 30 to 39 who had been exposed to COVID-19. Specimen: PBMCs or T cells enriched from blood (not recorded which). The chain has TRBV19 and TRBJ2-1, with D possibly being TRBD2 (6 bases). The CDR3 sequence is CASTPGRSSYNEQFF. The CDR3 DNA reads TGTGCCAGTACCCCGGGGAGGAGCTCCTACAATGAGCAGTTCTTC.